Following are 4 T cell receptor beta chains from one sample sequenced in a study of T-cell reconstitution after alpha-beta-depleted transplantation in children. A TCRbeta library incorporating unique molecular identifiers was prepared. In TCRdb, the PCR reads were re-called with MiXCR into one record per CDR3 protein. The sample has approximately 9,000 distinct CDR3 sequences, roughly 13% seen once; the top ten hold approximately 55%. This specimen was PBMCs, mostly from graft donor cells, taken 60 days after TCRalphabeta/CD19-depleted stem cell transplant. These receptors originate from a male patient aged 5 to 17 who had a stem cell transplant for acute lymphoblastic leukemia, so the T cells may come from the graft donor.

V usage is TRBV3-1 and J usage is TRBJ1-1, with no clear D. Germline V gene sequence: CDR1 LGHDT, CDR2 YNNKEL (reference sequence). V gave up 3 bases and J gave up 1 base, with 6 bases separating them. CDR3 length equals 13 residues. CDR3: CASSHRGNTEAFF. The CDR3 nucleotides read TGTGCCAGCAGCCACCGAGGGAACACTGAAGCTTTCTTT.

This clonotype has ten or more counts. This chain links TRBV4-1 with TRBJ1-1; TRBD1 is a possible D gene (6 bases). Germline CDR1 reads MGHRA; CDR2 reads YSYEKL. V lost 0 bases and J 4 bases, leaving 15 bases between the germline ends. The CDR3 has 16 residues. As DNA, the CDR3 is TGCGCCAGCAGCCAAGATTGGAGCAGGGGTACCACTGAAGCTTTCTTT. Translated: CASSQDWSRGTTEAFF.

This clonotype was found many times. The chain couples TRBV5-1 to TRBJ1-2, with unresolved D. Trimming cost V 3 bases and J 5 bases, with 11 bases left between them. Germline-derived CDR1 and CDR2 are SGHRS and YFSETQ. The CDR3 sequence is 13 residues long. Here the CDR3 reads CASSSYTGYGYTF. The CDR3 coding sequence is TGCGCCAGCAGCTCGTACACCGGGTATGGCTACACCTTC.

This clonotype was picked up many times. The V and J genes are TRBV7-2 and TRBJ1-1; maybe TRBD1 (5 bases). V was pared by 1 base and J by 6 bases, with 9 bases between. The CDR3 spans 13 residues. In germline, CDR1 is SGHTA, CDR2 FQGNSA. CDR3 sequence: CASSLGGYAEAFF. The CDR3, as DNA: TGTGCCAGCAGCTTAGGGGGGTACGCTGAAGCTTTCTTT.